This TCR beta chain comes out of a study of T cells after yellow fever vaccination (dated by TCRdb to between 2018 and 2020). The study in broad terms: The SMART-Seq v4 Ultra Low Input RNA kit was used to prepare libraries from fractions with low cell numbers. Bulk PBMC replicates and cell subsets were isolated from blood drawn at multiple timepoints before and after both primary and secondary immunization. Two healthy male donors, one aged 18 to 29 and one aged 30 to 40 years, made up the cohort. Bulk TCR alpha and beta repertoires were sequenced longitudinally to track T-cell clones before and after primary and booster YFV17D yellow fever vaccination.

The sample's treatment or condition label, in plain terms: live attenuated yellow fever vaccine strain. A standard Ficoll-Paque protocol was used to isolate PBMCs from peripheral blood. CD4 and CD8 T-cell fractions were isolated with Dynabeads CD4 and CD8 positive selection kits. TriZol was used to extract RNA from bulk PBMCs, CD4 and CD8 fractions, and dextramer-positive and dextramer-negative fractions. TCR cDNA was synthesized by 5'RACE template switching, through which a universal primer site and unique molecular identifiers were introduced. Priming for cDNA synthesis came from both the TCR alpha and TCR beta constant segments. Libraries were amplified in two PCR steps, with sample barcodes and sequencing adapters added in the second step. Sequencing of libraries was performed on Illumina HiSeq 2500 (2x100 bp) or NovaSeq (2x150 bp). The study's processing was this. MIGEC handled demultiplexing of reads and collapsing into UMI consensus sequences, while MiXCR performed V(D)J alignment. Using edgeR on replicate PBMC samples, clonotypes were called vaccine-responding if FDR was below 0.01 and the log2 fold change was above 5 up to day 15. Each bulk clonotype was labeled CD4 or CD8 based on which sequenced repertoire, CD4 or CD8, contained the clonotype at higher abundance. TCRdb reworked the public reads: Q25 trimming with fastp, MiXCR clone assembly, productive beta chains retained. Identical CDR3 protein sequences are pooled into one entry, listed with their most common genes and DNA. The V and J calls were determined by TCRdb, not by the authors. The sample includes some 120,000 distinct CDR3 sequences, with 8.4% observed a single time. The ten largest clones take up around 25% of the sample.

This clonotype has more than one count but fewer than ten. The antigen it binds to is not known. Base qualities are not at hand, and no much larger clone is one base apart. The study at large found these results: After the booster, most clones that had expanded after primary vaccination were detected again (around 96% of CD4 and roughly nine tenths of CD8), suggesting broad maintenance of memory. The secondary T-cell response was found to be weaker but faster than the primary response, with a peak reached on day 5 rather than on day 15. Only a couple of donors were included in the study, so the extent to which the findings can be generalized is limited. Computational filtering was required because FACS-sorted repertoires could contain abundant contaminating clonotypes from the bulk population. A small fraction of clonotypes appeared in both the CD4 and CD8 compartments, likely as a result of convergent recombination.

For this chain, trimming is 5 bases at the V end and 0 bases at the J end, and the number of junction bases without a gene match is 11. CDR1 is given as SGHAT and CDR2 as FQNNGV, both from the germline V gene. From the cysteine through the phenylalanine, the CDR3 covers 18 amino acids. Only CDR3 DNA remains: 54 bases, in frame from the first base. The chain is made from TRBV11-2 and TRBJ2-7, and 12 junctional nucleotides match TRBD1. The receptor comes from a man in his thirties or forties who received the YFV17D yellow fever vaccine. Source: CD8+ T cells sorted from PBMCs, taken 45 days after the yellow fever booster vaccination. The encoded CDR3 is CASSITGQGAPSSYEQYF. At the DNA level, the sequence is TGTGCCAGCAGCATCACGGGACAGGGGGCTCCGTCCTCCTACGAGCAGTACTTC.